The clone carrying this T cell receptor beta chain came up a few times. V was trimmed by 4 bases and J by 2 bases, leaving 9 bases between them. The germline CDR1 and CDR2 sequences are DFQATT and SNEGSKA (reference sequence). The CDR3 runs 13 residues. The sample originates from a study of T-cell memory formation after mild COVID-19. For the study at large: Largely donor-specific TCR clusters were found.

UMIs and sample barcodes were carried by the TCR alpha and TCR beta cDNA libraries that 5'RACE produced using constant-segment primers. TCRdb used MiXCR to reprocess the 5' RACE reads, holding one entry per CDR3 protein. The table lists 300,000 to 400,000 distinct CDR3 sequences, around 21% of them singletons. The chain combines TRBV20-1 with TRBJ1-5; D is possibly TRBD1 (5 bases). The source of this sequence is an adult woman who had mild COVID-19 (a few samples of this study predate the infection). Cell type and time point are not known. Sample: PBMCs or a T cell subset sorted from them (not recorded which). CDR3 sequence: CSATGGGNQPQHF. The CDR3 coding sequence is TGCAGTGCTACGGGAGGGGGCAATCAGCCCCAGCATTTT.